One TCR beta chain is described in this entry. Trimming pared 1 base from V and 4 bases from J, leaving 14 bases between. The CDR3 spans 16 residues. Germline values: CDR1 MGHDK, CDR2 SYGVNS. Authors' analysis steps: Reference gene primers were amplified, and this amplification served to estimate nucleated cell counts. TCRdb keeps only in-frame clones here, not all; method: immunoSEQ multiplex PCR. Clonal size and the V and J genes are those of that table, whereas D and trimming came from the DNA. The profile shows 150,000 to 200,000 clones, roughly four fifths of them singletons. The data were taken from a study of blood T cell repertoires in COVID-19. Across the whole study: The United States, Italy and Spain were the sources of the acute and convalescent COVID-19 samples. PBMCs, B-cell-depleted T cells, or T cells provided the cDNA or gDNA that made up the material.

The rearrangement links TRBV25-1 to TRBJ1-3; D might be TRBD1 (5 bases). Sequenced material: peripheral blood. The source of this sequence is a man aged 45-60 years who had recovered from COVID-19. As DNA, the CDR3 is TGTGCCAGCAGTGAATCTGGGCGGGGGGGAGGAAACACCATATATTTT. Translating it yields CASSESGRGGGNTIYF.